These T cell receptor beta chains were read from a single sample in a study of a mutant IDH1 vaccine in newly diagnosed glioma. The protocol was immunoSEQ multiplex PCR, while the TCRdb copy is restricted to in-frame clones and leaves out a portion. In the table there are tens of thousands of clones, approximately 76% of which are singletons. These receptors have no known antigen. The starting material was PBMCs, obtained from a glioma patient whose treatment included an IDH1 peptide vaccine. These receptors originate from a man aged 50 or older with glioma. The CDR3 runs from the conserved cysteine through the conserved F or W. D genes are given only for firm matches. Not every row has a clone size; where given, it reads once, few, many or a size class.

v_gene	d_gene	j_gene	abundance	CDR3nt	CDR3aa
TRBV7-2	.	TRBJ1-2	.	TGTGCCAGCAGCTTAGAGGGCAGGGTCTCTAGTGGCTACACCTTC	CASSLEGRVSSGYTF
TRBV5-5	.	TRBJ1-2	.	TGTGCCAGCAGCTCGACAGGACGGTATGGCTACACCTTC	CASSSTGRYGYTF
TRBV5-4	TRBD1	TRBJ1-5	.	TGTGCCAGCAGCTTGGGGACAGGGAGCAATCAGCCCCAGCATTTT	CASSLGTGSNQPQHF
TRBV15	.	TRBJ2-7	once	TGTGCCACCAGCCGCGGTGGAGGAGGCTCCTACGAGCAGTACTTC	CATSRGGGGSYEQYF
TRBV9	TRBD1	TRBJ2-7	.	TGTGCCAGCAGCGCAACCGGGACAGGGAACTACGAGCAGTACTTC	CASSATGTGNYEQYF
TRBV2	.	TRBJ1-2	.	TGTGCCAGCAGCTCCACAGGGTCCTATGGCTACACCTTC	CASSSTGSYGYTF
TRBV27	TRBD2	TRBJ2-3	.	TGTGCCAGCAGTTCTACGCTCGGGGGGGCAACAGATACGCAGTATTTT	CASSSTLGGATDTQYF
TRBV5-1	.	TRBJ2-2	.	TGCGGAACAAGGGGTCTGAACACCGGGGAGCTGTTTTTT	CGTRGLNTGELFF
TRBV11-2	TRBD1	TRBJ2-7	.	TGTGCCAGCAGCTTCCCTGGACAGGGGGCCTCCTACGAGCAGTACTTC	CASSFPGQGASYEQYF
TRBV4-1	.	TRBJ2-2	.	TGCGCCAGCAGCCAAGATCCCGTGAGGGGCGCGACCGGGGAGCTGTTTTTT	CASSQDPVRGATGELFF
TRBV11-2	.	TRBJ1-4	.	TGTGCCAGCAGCACATGGACGGATGAAAAACTGTTTTTT	CASSTWTDEKLFF
TRBV13	TRBD1	TRBJ2-7	.	TGTGCCAGCAGCTTACGACAGGGCACCCACGAGCAGTACTTC	CASSLRQGTHEQYF
TRBV10-3	TRBD1	TRBJ2-1	.	TGTGCCATCAGTCTCTCGGACAGGGGGCCTCCATTGGATGAGCAGTTCTTC	CAISLSDRGPPLDEQFF
TRBV19	TRBD1	TRBJ1-4	.	TGTGCCAGTAGTCCCGATGCAGGGGGTTCAACTAATGAAAAACTGTTTTTT	CASSPDAGGSTNEKLFF
TRBV27	TRBD1	TRBJ1-2	few	TGTGCCAGCAGTCCACAGGGGGGATATGGCTACACCTTC	CASSPQGGYGYTF
TRBV5-1	.	TRBJ1-1	.	TGCGCCAGCAGCCCGGGTAGGGGATCCACTGAAGCTTTCTTT	CASSPGRGSTEAFF
TRBV6-1	.	TRBJ1-1	.	TGTGCCAGCGGGTTTATGAACACTGAAGCTTTCTTT	CASGFMNTEAFF
TRBV10-3	.	TRBJ2-7	.	TGTGCCATCAGTGAGGTGGGGGGAAGCTCCTACGAGCAGTACTTC	CAISEVGGSSYEQYF
TRBV5-5	.	TRBJ2-7	.	TGTGCCAGCAGCCTTTCGTGGAGTTACGAGCAGTACTTC	CASSLSWSYEQYF
TRBV5-5	.	TRBJ1-1	few	TGTGCCAGCAGCTCCCTGCCGGGGAGGGACACTGAAGCTTTCTTT	CASSSLPGRDTEAFF
TRBV30	TRBD1	TRBJ1-5	.	TGTGCCTGGGACAGGGGGGGCAATCAGCCCCAGCATTTT	CAWDRGGNQPQHF
TRBV2	.	TRBJ1-4	.	TGTGCCAGCAGTGCCGACAGAGAAAAACTGTTTTTT	CASSADREKLFF
TRBV29-1	.	TRBJ1-2	.	TGCAGCGCCTCTCCGGACGGGGACTATGGCTACACCTTC	CSASPDGDYGYTF
TRBV6-6	TRBD2	TRBJ2-1	.	TGTGCCAGCAGTTACTCTGAGACTAGCGGGGGCAATGAGCAGTTCTTC	CASSYSETSGGNEQFF
TRBV9	.	TRBJ2-5	.	TGTGCCAGCAGCCCGGGGGACTGGTCCCAAGAGACCCAGTACTTC	CASSPGDWSQETQYF